The 2 T cell receptor beta chains given below trace back to one sample, sequenced in a study of identical twins. One entry per CDR3 protein results from TCRdb running MiXCR on the 5' RACE reads. The sample yields under 500,000 distinct CDR3 sequences, about 13% seen once. Separately, the same data were catalogued under a study of yellow fever vaccine responses in identical twins.

Sample: CD4+ T cells sorted from blood. These receptors were obtained from a woman aged 18-29 years in good health.

This clonotype was seen just once. This may be a read error: a much more frequent sequence differs by one nucleotide. CDR3 bases: TGTGCCAGCAGTGAAGAGTTGACAGATACGCAGTATTTT. Its protein product is CASSEELTDTQYF. The J gene is TRBJ2-3, the V gene TRBV2; D is unclear. The CDR3 totals 13 residues. The ends were cut back, 1 base at V and 3 bases at J, with 5 bases in the middle. Per germline, CDR1 SNHLY and CDR2 FYNNEI.

This clonotype was observed a handful of times. The rearrangement joins TRBV7-8 to TRBJ1-1, with D unresolved. Germline V gene lookup returns CDR1 SGHVS and CDR2 FQNEAQ. V was cut by 5 bases and J by 3 bases, with 19 bases left in between. The CDR3 has 16 amino acids. The CDR3 here is CASSRKRTSGYTEAFF. DNA of the CDR3: TGTGCCAGCAGCCGCAAACGGACCTCGGGTTACACTGAAGCTTTCTTT.